The 21 T cell receptor beta chains below come from one sample, sequenced in a study of early T cells in non-severe SARS-CoV-2 infection. TCRdb processed the 5' RACE reads anew with MiXCR; each CDR3 protein has one entry. This table has around 64,000 distinct CDR3 sequences, 10% to 12% appearing once. The material was whole blood, obtained at baseline. These receptors originate from an adult who was a healthcare worker with PCR-confirmed SARS-CoV-2 infection or an uninfected control (not recorded which).

This chain connects TRBV29-1 to TRBJ1-5; 7 bases fit TRBD1. This CDR3 region has 13 residues. Germline CDR1 reads SQVTM; CDR2 reads ANQGSEA. The trim removed 4 bases at V and 2 bases at J, leaving 2 bases unmatched. DNA of the CDR3: TGCAGCGTTGTAGACAGGGGCAATCAGCCCCAGCATTTT. Amino acid sequence: CSVVDRGNQPQHF.

This clonotype was recorded many times. V usage is TRBV3-1 and J usage is TRBJ2-3; 8 bases agree with TRBD2. V dropped 3 bases and J dropped 5; count of bases not matched to a gene: 4. The CDR3 totals 14 residues. Germline V gene data show CDR1 as LGHDT and CDR2 as YNNKEL (reference sequence). The CDR3: CASSQGLVIDTQYF. For the CDR3, the DNA is TGTGCCAGCAGCCAGGGACTAGTTATAGATACGCAGTATTTT.

This clonotype has more than one count but fewer than ten. V and J are TRBV11-3 and TRBJ2-3; tentatively, D is TRBD2 (5 bases). Germline CDR1 is SGHNT and CDR2 is YENEEA. Trimming shortened V by 6 bases and J by 6 bases, and 10 bases separated the two germline ends. The CDR3 contains 12 residues. The CDR3 region has the DNA TGTGCCAGCAGGGAAAGAGGGGATACGCAGTATTTT. Translated, it gives CASRERGDTQYF.

This clonotype was counted a few times. The V and J genes are TRBV5-1 and TRBJ2-7; D might be TRBD2 (6 bases). The CDR3 loop spans 14 amino acids. CDR1 and CDR2 (germline): SGHRS, YFSETQ. The V and J ends lost 4 bases and 2 bases respectively, with 13 bases between them. In nucleotides, the CDR3 is TGCGCCAGCAGCCGCGGGGCCCTTCCCTACGAGCAGTACTTC. As protein: CASSRGALPYEQYF.

This clonotype appeared many times. This chain joins TRBV9 and TRBJ1-1; maybe TRBD1 (6 bases). The V gene lost 4 bases and the J gene lost 1 base, with 17 bases spanning the gap. The CDR3 has 16 residues. Looked up from germline, CDR1 is SGDLS and CDR2 is YYNGEE. As DNA, the CDR3 is TGTGCCAGCAGCCCATTAACAGGGATCAGGAACACTGAAGCTTTCTTT. Translating it yields CASSPLTGIRNTEAFF.

The chain combines TRBV6-2 or TRBV6-3 with TRBJ1-2, with 8 bases aligning to TRBD1. V gave up 5 bases and J gave up 4 bases; unmatched junction bases: 15. Looked up from germline, CDR1 is MNHEY and CDR2 is SVGEGT. The CDR3 runs to 17 residues. Here the CDR3 DNA reads TGTGCCAGCAGTCTTCTCGGACAGGGACCCACCCTCTATGGCTACACCTTC. This sequence encodes CASSLLGQGPTLYGYTF.

Only a few counts were recorded for this clonotype. The genes are TRBV6-1 and TRBJ2-2, with D possibly being TRBD1 or TRBD2 (6 bases each). The germline V and J ends were trimmed by 7 bases and 4 bases, with 19 bases remaining between them. Germline V gene sequence: CDR1 MNHNS, CDR2 SASEGT. This CDR3 is 16 amino acids long. The CDR3 reads CASKGGSAVGTGELFF. In nucleotides, the CDR3 is TGTGCCAGCAAGGGGGGCAGCGCCGTTGGCACCGGGGAGCTGTTTTTT.

For the CDR3, the DNA is TGCAGCGGGGGGCAGGGCTCCTACGAGCAGTACTTC. Its protein is CSGGQGSYEQYF. The J gene is TRBJ2-7, the V gene TRBV29-1, with D maybe TRBD1 (6 bases). The CDR3 is 12 residues long. Deletions cut 7 bases from V and 0 bases from J, with 10 bases between. Germline V lookup: CDR1 SQVTM, CDR2 ANQGSEA.

This chain uses TRBV20-1 with TRBJ2-3; D is undetermined. The CDR3 is made up of 14 amino acids. From germline, CDR1 is DFQATT and CDR2 SNEGSKA (reference sequence). Trimming removed 1 base from V and 0 bases from J, with 8 bases in between. Here the CDR3 reads CSARGNPSTDTQYF. DNA for the CDR3: TGCAGTGCTAGAGGTAACCCTAGCACAGATACGCAGTATTTT.

The V call is TRBV7-9, the J call TRBJ1-5; D is uncertain. V lost 1 base and J 2 bases, leaving 9 bases between the germline ends. Germline CDR1 SEHNR, CDR2 FQNEAQ (reference sequence). The CDR3 spans 15 residues. The CDR3 DNA sequence: TGTGCCAGCAGCTTAGTTGTACGGGGCAATCAGCCCCAGCATTTT. Translated, it gives CASSLVVRGNQPQHF.

A remark on this clonotype: With a much larger clone just one base away, this may be a read error. The chain is built from TRBV7-9 and TRBJ2-1, with TRBD1 identical over 8 bases. The CDR3 sequence is 15 residues long. CDR1 is SEHNR, CDR2 FQNEAQ, per germline (reference sequence). Trimming at V came to 7 bases and at J to 6 bases, leaving 11 bases not matched to a gene. CDR3 sequence: CASIVDRVSTNEQFF. The CDR3 coding sequence is TGTGCCAGCATTGTGGACAGGGTCTCTACCAATGAGCAGTTCTTC.

V is TRBV2 and J is TRBJ1-5; unclear D gene. Trimming shortened V by 11 bases and J by 2 bases, and 16 bases separated the two germline ends. The CDR3 runs to 14 residues. Germline CDR1 is SNHLY and CDR2 is FYNNEI. DNA of the CDR3: TGTGCCTCAGTGGGCTCGAGTGGCAATCAGCCCCAGCATTTT. Amino acid sequence: CASVGSSGNQPQHF.

The DNA for the CDR3 is TGTGCCACCAGTGAGCAGCCCGGAAACACTGAAGCTTTCTTT. Translation: CATSEQPGNTEAFF. This chain uses TRBV24-1 with TRBJ1-1; D remains unclear. The CDR3 loop spans 14 amino acids. CDR1 and CDR2 from the germline V gene are KGHDR and SFDVKD. V gave up 4 bases and J gave up 2 bases, with 10 bases separating them.

The rearrangement joins TRBV29-1 to TRBJ2-5; D is unresolved. This CDR3 comprises 12 residues. The germline V gene encodes CDR1 SQVTM and CDR2 ANQGSEA. Trimming shortened V by 4 bases and J by 1 base, and 7 bases separated the two germline ends. CDR3 nucleotide sequence: TGCAGCGTTGTGGGGTTCCAAGAGACCCAGTACTTC. Encoded protein: CSVVGFQETQYF.

This clonotype has a count of ten or more. The CDR3 DNA follows: TGCAGTGCTATACAGAGTCTAGCCAAAAACATTCAGTACTTC. Translation gives CSAIQSLAKNIQYF. The chain is built from TRBV20-1 and TRBJ2-4; D is ambiguous. This CDR3 has 14 amino acids. The germline V gene encodes CDR1 DFQATT and CDR2 SNEGSKA (reference sequence). V lost 4 bases, J lost 0 bases, and 10 bases lay in between.

This clonotype has only a few counts. The chain links TRBV6-5 to TRBJ2-7; D not certain. The CDR3 extends over 16 amino acids. Trimming removed 2 bases from V and 4 bases from J, with 18 bases in between. Per germline, CDR1 MNHEY and CDR2 SVGAGI. In DNA form, the CDR3 reads TGTGCCAGCAGTTACATTAGTTCGGGCCGTGAGTACGAGCAGTACTTC. As protein: CASSYISSGREYEQYF.

This clonotype was found many times. V usage is TRBV11-3 and J usage is TRBJ2-1, with 8 nucleotides matching TRBD2. Per germline, CDR1 SGHNT and CDR2 YENEEA. The CDR3 is 17 amino acids. V trimming: 4 bases; J trimming: 8 bases; junction bases outside the gene matches: 16. CDR3 amino acids: CASSSPAGRAFPDEQFF. The CDR3 DNA follows: TGTGCCAGCAGCTCCCCCGCCGGGAGGGCCTTTCCGGATGAGCAGTTCTTC.

This clonotype has just a few counts. This sequence joins TRBV6-6 and TRBJ1-3; TRBD1 matches at 7 bases. The CDR3 length is 17 residues. Trimming removed 2 bases from V and 0 bases from J; junction bases left unmatched: 7. Germline CDR1 and CDR2: MNHNY and SVGAGI (reference sequence). CDR3: CASSYTGQSNSGNTIYF. CDR3 nucleotides: TGTGCCAGCAGTTACACGGGACAGAGTAACTCTGGAAACACCATATATTTT.

This clonotype has only a few counts. V and J are TRBV20-1 and TRBJ2-5; TRBD2 aligns across 9 bases. This CDR3 contains 14 residues. Germline-derived CDR1 and CDR2 are DFQATT and SNEGSKA (reference sequence). J lost 2 bases, V lost 6 bases, and 7 bases had no gene match. CDR3: CSAPSGATQETQYF. The DNA of the CDR3 is TGCAGTGCCCCTAGCGGGGCTACTCAAGAGACCCAGTACTTC.

V gene TRBV10-3 combines with J gene TRBJ2-5; D may be TRBD2 (6 bases). The CDR3 runs 15 residues. Germline CDR1 is ENHRY and CDR2 is SYGVKD. Trimming took off 4 bases at V and 4 bases at J, with 16 bases between the two ends. For the CDR3, the DNA is TGTGCCATCAGTGTGGGGGGATCGGACGCAGAGACCCAGTACTTC. Translated: CAISVGGSDAETQYF.

This clonotype was detected ten times or more. In DNA, the CDR3 is TGCGCCAGCAGCTTAGAAGCGGGAGTTTATGAGCAGTTCTTC. Encoded protein: CASSLEAGVYEQFF. V and J are TRBV5-1 and TRBJ2-1; 8 bases align to TRBD2. Germline V lookup: CDR1 SGHRS, CDR2 YFSETQ. The CDR3 extends over 14 amino acids. V was clipped by 2 bases and J by 8 bases; unmatched bases: 6.